This is a list of T cell receptor beta chains from one sample in a study of graft-versus-host responses after intestinal transplantation. This table comes from immunoSEQ multiplex PCR, and its TCRdb copy is limited to in-frame clones, with some not included. The sample has some 41,000 clones; 89% are singletons. The input for sequencing was PBMCs, taken roughly 270 days after transplant. All receptors derive from a human patient who received an intestinal transplant, so some T cells may come from the graft donor. The CDR3 runs from the conserved cysteine through the conserved F or W. The D gene is left open where the match is weak. Expanded clones are given a class, and other clones once, few, many or no size at all.

j_call	v_call	clone_size	d_call	cdr3_nt	cdr3_aa
TRBJ1-6	TRBV9	.	TRBD1	TGTGCCAGCAGCGCCGGACAGGGGGGAAATTCACCCCTCCACTTT	CASSAGQGGNSPLHF
TRBJ2-7	TRBV6-1	.	TRBD2	TGTGCCAGCAGTGATAGGGGCGGGGGGGCATACGAGCAGTACTTC	CASSDRGGGAYEQYF
TRBJ2-1	TRBV6-4	.	TRBD2	TGTGCCACCCTCACGACTAGCGGGAGACCTATGCAGTTCTTC	CATLTTSGRPMQFF
TRBJ1-4	TRBV15	.	.	TGTGCCACCAGCAGAGATTCGGCAGGAGAAGGCGAAGAAAAACTGTTTTTT	CATSRDSAGEGEEKLFF
TRBJ2-7	TRBV19	.	.	TGTGCCAGTAGTTCCCAGGACAGAACCTACGAGCAGTACTTC	CASSSQDRTYEQYF
TRBJ2-3	TRBV19	.	.	TGTGCCAGTAGTATTGATGGGGGTAGGGCAGATACGCAGTATTTT	CASSIDGGRADTQYF
TRBJ2-7	TRBV2	.	.	TGTGCCAGCAGCCAGTTAATCAGGTCGAGTTCCTACGAGCAGTACTTC	CASSQLIRSSSYEQYF
TRBJ1-4	TRBV7-6	.	TRBD1	TGTGCCAGCAGCTTGGACAGGGTGAATGAAAAACTGTTTTTT	CASSLDRVNEKLFF
TRBJ2-3	TRBV18	.	.	TGTGCCAGCTCACCGGGGGCATACACAGATACGCAGTATTTT	CASSPGAYTDTQYF
TRBJ2-1	TRBV4-1	few	TRBD1	TGCGCCAGCAGCCACAGGACAGGGGAAAAGGAGCAGTTCTTC	CASSHRTGEKEQFF
TRBJ1-6	TRBV2	.	.	TGTGCCAGCACCAACCTAGAGGAGAGGAGCTCCTATAATTCACCCCTCCACTTT	CASTNLEERSSYNSPLHF
TRBJ1-5	TRBV14	.	.	TGTGCCAGCAGCTCCAACCGGGGCCGATATAGCAATCAGCCCCAGCATTTT	CASSSNRGRYSNQPQHF
TRBJ2-1	TRBV6-1	once	TRBD1	TGTGCCAGCAGTTCTCCCGGGACAGGGGGTAGTGAGCAGTTCTTC	CASSSPGTGGSEQFF
TRBJ1-3	TRBV5-1	.	.	TGCGCCAGCAGCTTGGGAGGTTCAGGGGCTAGAGCTGGAAACACCATATATTTT	CASSLGGSGARAGNTIYF
TRBJ2-2	TRBV4-1	.	.	TGCGCCAGCAGCCAAGGAGGACCCGACACCGGGGAGCTGTTTTTT	CASSQGGPDTGELFF
TRBJ2-7	TRBV7-8	once	.	TGTGCCAGCAGCTTAGCGGGGGGTGGGGGGCCGCGAGAGCAGTACTTC	CASSLAGGGGPREQYF
TRBJ2-1	TRBV4-1	.	TRBD2	TGCGCCAGCAGCGGTCCTAGCGGGGGGGCAAGGAATGAGCAGTTCTTC	CASSGPSGGARNEQFF
TRBJ2-1	TRBV19	.	.	TGTGCCAGTAGTATAGCGACTCCCAATGAGCAGTTCTTC	CASSIATPNEQFF
TRBJ1-6	TRBV19	once	.	TGTGCCAGTAGTATGGTACAGACTAATTCACCCCTCCACTTT	CASSMVQTNSPLHF
TRBJ2-5	TRBV10-2	.	.	TGCGCCAGCAGCTGGGGGACAATCGGAGAGACCCAGTACTTC	CASSWGTIGETQYF
TRBJ2-3	TRBV18	.	.	TGTGCCTCAAGAAAGCCGGGACTTCTCACAGATACGCAGTATTTT	CASRKPGLLTDTQYF
TRBJ2-5	TRBV29-1	once	.	TGCAGCGCTCTCGCGATTGGATCAGGAGAGACCCAGTACTTC	CSALAIGSGETQYF
TRBJ1-5	TRBV7-9	.	.	TGTGCCAGCAGCTTAGGTCGGGAGCCCCAGCATTTT	CASSLGREPQHF